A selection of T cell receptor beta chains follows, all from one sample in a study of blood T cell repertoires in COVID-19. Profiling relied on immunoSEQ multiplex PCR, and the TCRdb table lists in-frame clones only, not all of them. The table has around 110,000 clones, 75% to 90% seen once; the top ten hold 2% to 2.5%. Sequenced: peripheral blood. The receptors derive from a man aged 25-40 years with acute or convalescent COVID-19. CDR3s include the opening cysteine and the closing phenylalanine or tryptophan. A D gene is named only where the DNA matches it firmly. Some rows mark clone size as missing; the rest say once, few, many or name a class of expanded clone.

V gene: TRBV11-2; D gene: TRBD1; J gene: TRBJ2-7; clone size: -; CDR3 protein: CASSTGQGALEQYF; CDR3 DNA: TGTGCCAGCAGCACGGGACAGGGGGCTCTCGAGCAGTACTTC
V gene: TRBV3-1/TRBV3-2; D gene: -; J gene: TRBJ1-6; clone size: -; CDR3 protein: CASSQDEGVSPLHF; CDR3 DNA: TGTGCCAGCAGCCAAGATGAGGGGGTTTCACCCCTCCACTTT
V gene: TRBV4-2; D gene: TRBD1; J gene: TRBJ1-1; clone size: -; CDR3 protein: CASRTGVGEAFF; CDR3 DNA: TGTGCCAGCAGGACAGGGGTCGGAGAAGCTTTCTTT
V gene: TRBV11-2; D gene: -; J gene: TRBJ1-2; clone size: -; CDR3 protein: CASSLDLGQGFGYTF; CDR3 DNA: TGTGCCAGCAGCTTAGATCTGGGGCAGGGTTTCGGCTACACCTTC
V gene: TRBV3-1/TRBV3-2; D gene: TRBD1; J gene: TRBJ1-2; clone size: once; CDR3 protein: CASSQGPRGLGGYGYTF; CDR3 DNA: TGTGCCAGCAGCCAAGGACCCAGGGGGCTGGGCGGCTATGGCTACACCTTC
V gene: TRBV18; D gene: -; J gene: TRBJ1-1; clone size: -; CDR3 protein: CASSPNPRPPAFF; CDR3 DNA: TGTGCCAGCTCACCAAATCCGCGCCCTCCCGCTTTCTTT
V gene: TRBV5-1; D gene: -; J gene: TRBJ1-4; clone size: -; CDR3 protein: CASSFRDTYEKLFF; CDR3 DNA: TGCGCCAGCAGCTTCCGGGACACATATGAAAAACTGTTTTTT
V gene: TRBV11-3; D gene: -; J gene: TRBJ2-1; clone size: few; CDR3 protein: CASSPGQRSIDEQFF; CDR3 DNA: TGTGCCAGCAGCCCAGGACAGCGCTCGATCGATGAGCAGTTCTTC
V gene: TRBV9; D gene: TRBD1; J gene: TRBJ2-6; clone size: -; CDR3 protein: CASTGQFSGANVLTF; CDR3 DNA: TGTGCCAGCACGGGACAGTTCTCTGGGGCCAACGTCCTGACTTTC
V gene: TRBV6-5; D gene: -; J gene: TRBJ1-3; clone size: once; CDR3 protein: CASSYSTRAGNTIYF; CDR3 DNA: TGTGCCAGCAGTTACTCGACCAGGGCTGGAAACACCATATATTTT
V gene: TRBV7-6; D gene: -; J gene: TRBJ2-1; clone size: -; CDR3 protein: CASSLGLTAYNEQFF; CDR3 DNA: TGTGCCAGCAGCTTAGGCCTAACTGCCTACAATGAGCAGTTCTTC